This TCR beta chain appears in the sequencing data of a study of OX40 agonist ivuxolimab in advanced cancers. Points from the study as a whole: Expanded peripheral T cells had an undetermined antigen specificity.

Turning to this clone: Its matching antigen is unknown.

The CDR3 sequence is 13 residues long. Trimming took 7 bases from V and 1 from J, leaving 11 bases between them. Looked up from germline, CDR1 is SGDLS and CDR2 is YYNGEE. The repertoire was sequenced with immunoSEQ multiplex PCR; TCRdb's copy has only in-frame clones and lacks some. The table has tens of thousands of clones, around 93% seen once. V and J are TRBV9 and TRBJ1-2; unclear D gene. This sample comprised CD4+ or CD8+ T cells sorted from blood, obtained in a trial of the OX40 agonist ivuxolimab. The receptor's source is an adult with an advanced solid tumor such as melanoma, head and neck, liver or kidney cancer. CDR3: CASAGSGNYGYTF. As DNA, the CDR3 is TGTGCCAGCGCGGGGTCCGGTAACTATGGCTACACCTTC.